The next 17 T cell receptor beta chains were all read from a single sample in a study of CD8 T cells in Susac syndrome. After extraction with the RNeasy kit, about 0.45 to 1 ug of the RNA was reverse transcribed using random hexamers. In TCRdb, the immunoSEQ multiplex PCR reads were re-called with MiXCR into one record per CDR3 protein. In the table there are around 150,000 distinct CDR3 sequences, around 95% of which are singletons. Specimen: CD4+ T cells from PBMCs. The receptor source for this set is a human donor with Susac syndrome.

The chain joins TRBV12-5 to TRBJ2-7, with D uncertain. Germline V gene sequence: CDR1 LGHNT, CDR2 FRNRAP. The CDR3 totals 16 residues. Trimming took 0 bases from V and 0 from J, leaving 12 bases between them. CDR3 region: CASGLVLGGASYEQYF. The CDR3 DNA follows: TGTGCTAGTGGTTTGGTACTGGGTGGTGCCTCCTACGAGCAGTACTTC.

This sequence joins TRBV7-9 and TRBJ1-2; 10 bases are a match to TRBD1. V trimming: 5 bases; J trimming: 6 bases; junction bases outside the gene matches: 12. The CDR3 runs to 16 residues. Germline V lookup: CDR1 SEHNR, CDR2 FQNEAQ (reference sequence). The CDR3: CASSPRRGTGENGYTF. The DNA for the CDR3 is TGTGCCAGCAGCCCCCGGAGGGGGACAGGGGAGAATGGCTACACCTTC.

The chain combines TRBV20-1 with TRBJ1-5; D is ambiguous. CDR1 is DFQATT, CDR2 SNEGSKA, per germline (reference sequence). The CDR3 spans 12 residues. The V end was cut by 3 bases, the J end by 4 bases, with 7 bases between. The CDR3 region is CSASRPNQPQHF. Here the CDR3 DNA reads TGCAGTGCTAGCCGCCCTAATCAGCCCCAGCATTTT.

J is TRBJ2-5 and V is TRBV6-6; TRBD1 is a possible D gene (6 bases). V shed 7 bases and J shed 6 bases, with 15 bases lying between them. The CDR3 extends over 13 amino acids. Germline V lookup: CDR1 MNHNY, CDR2 SVGAGI (reference sequence). Written as DNA, the CDR3 is TGTGCCAGCATTCCGACAGGTGCAAAGACCCAGTACTTC. Protein: CASIPTGAKTQYF.

The chain is built from TRBV7-9 and TRBJ1-5; a weak D match, TRBD1 (5 bases). Germline V gene data show CDR1 as SEHNR and CDR2 as FQNEAQ (reference sequence). The CDR3 extends over 15 amino acids. Trimming cost V 5 bases and J 2 bases, with 13 bases left between them. In DNA, the CDR3 is TGTGCCAGCAGCCGCGAGGGGCTCGGCAATCAGCCCCAGCATTTT. Amino acids: CASSREGLGNQPQHF.

The genes are TRBV12-3 or TRBV12-4 and TRBJ1-5; no reliable D call. V lost 8 bases, J lost 9 bases, and 11 bases lay in between. The CDR3 length is 11 residues. The CDR3 DNA reads TGTGCCAGCGGCCGTGCTGGGCCCCAGCATTTT. Protein sequence: CASGRAGPQHF.

The chain employs TRBV6-5 and TRBJ2-3; TRBD2 matches 7 bases. V was pared by 3 bases and J by 1 base, with 1 base of the junction left unmatched. Germline V gene sequence: CDR1 MNHEY, CDR2 SVGAGI. This CDR3 comprises 14 residues. CDR3 nucleotides: TGTGCCAGCAGTTATCGGGGGGGCACAGATACGCAGTATTTT. Protein product: CASSYRGGTDTQYF.

This clonotype showed up just once. The CDR3 loop is CSASTGSDQPQHF. The CDR3 DNA reads as TGCAGTGCCTCAACAGGGTCGGATCAGCCCCAGCATTTT. The chain links TRBV20-1 to TRBJ1-5, with D tentatively TRBD1 (6 bases). The length of the CDR3 is 13 residues. Germline V gene data show CDR1 as DFQATT and CDR2 as SNEGSKA (reference sequence). The ends were cut back, 6 bases at V and 5 bases at J, with 14 bases in the middle.

This chain links TRBV29-1 with TRBJ2-1; D is uncertain. Germline V gene sequence: CDR1 SQVTM, CDR2 ANQGSEA. The V gene lost 6 bases and the J gene lost 7 bases, with 10 bases spanning the gap. The CDR3 has 11 amino acids. The CDR3 protein is CSVRPLNEQFF. The CDR3 nucleotides read TGCAGCGTCCGCCCATTAAATGAGCAGTTCTTC.

V gene TRBV20-1 combines with J gene TRBJ2-5; TRBD1 or TRBD2 may be the D gene (5 bases each). Germline V gives CDR1 DFQATT, CDR2 SNEGSKA (reference sequence). This CDR3 spans 16 amino acids. This CDR3 reads CSAALGAPRDQETQYF. The CDR3 coding sequence is TGCAGCGCGGCACTCGGGGCTCCGAGAGACCAAGAGACCCAGTACTTC.

This chain links TRBV20-1 with TRBJ1-2; D gene ambiguous. The CDR3 is 13 amino acids. The germline gives CDR1 DFQATT, CDR2 SNEGSKA (reference sequence). The CDR3 loop reads CSVLKPPIDGYTF. The DNA for the CDR3 is TGCAGCGTACTCAAACCACCCATTGATGGCTACACCTTC.

This chain joins TRBV5-1 and TRBJ2-3; perhaps TRBD1 as D (5 bases). Germline values: CDR1 SGHRS, CDR2 YFSETQ. V lost 0 bases and J 4 bases, leaving 12 bases between the germline ends. This CDR3 spans 15 amino acids. The CDR3 loop is CASSLEGSVPDTQYF. Here the CDR3 DNA reads TGCGCCAGCAGCTTGGAGGGGTCGGTCCCAGATACGCAGTATTTT. Full variable domain (outside the CDR3, taken from reference TRBV5-1 and TRBJ2-3): KAGVTQTPRYLIKTRGQQVTLSCSPISGHRSVSWYQQTPGQGLQFLFEYFSETQRNKGNFPGRFSGRQFSNSRSEMNVSTLELGDSALYLCASSLEGSVPDTQYFGPGTRLTVL.

The chain joins TRBV18 to TRBJ1-6; the match to TRBD1 covers 7 bases. After removal of 3 bases from V and 7 bases from J, the junction contained 6 bases not matched to a gene. Germline CDR1 and CDR2: KGHSH and LQKENI. The CDR3 runs 15 residues. This chain's CDR3 is CASSPGDSANSPLHF. The CDR3 coding sequence is TGTGCCAGCTCACCCGGGGACAGCGCAAATTCACCCCTCCACTTT.

Here the CDR3 DNA reads TGTGCCAGCAGCCCCCCCAGCGGGAGGTGGTACTTC. Translated, it gives CASSPPSGRWYF. This chain links TRBV7-2 with TRBJ2-7, with TRBD2 matching 9 bases. Germline V gives CDR1 SGHTA, CDR2 FQGNSA. V shed 5 bases and J 12 bases; nucleotides not matched to a gene: 8. CDR3 length: 12 amino acids.

The chain joins TRBV7-9 to TRBJ2-2, with a tentative D call TRBD1 (5 bases). Germline V gene data show CDR1 as SEHNR and CDR2 as FQNEAQ (reference sequence). V was clipped by 1 base and J by 6 bases, with 9 bases between them. There are 14 residues in the CDR3. This chain's CDR3 is CASSLGDSSGELFF. Written as DNA, the CDR3 is TGTGCCAGCAGCTTAGGAGACAGTTCCGGGGAGCTGTTTTTT.

The chain combines TRBV6-1 with TRBJ2-5, with D perhaps assigned TRBD1 or TRBD2 (5 bases each). CDR1 is MNHNS and CDR2 is SASEGT in the germline V gene. The length of the CDR3 is 16 residues. Trimming took 3 bases from V and 0 from J, leaving 14 bases between them. The CDR3 bases are TGTGCCAGCAGTGAGGGGACGGAATATTACCAAGAGACCCAGTACTTC. It specifies CASSEGTEYYQETQYF.

The chain combines TRBV14 with TRBJ2-2, with D perhaps matching TRBD1 (5 bases). V shed 3 bases and J shed 0 bases, with 11 bases lying between them. The V gene's germline CDR1 is SGHDN and CDR2 FVKESK. This CDR3 is built from 16 residues. The CDR3 DNA follows: TGTGCCAGCAGCCACCAGGGCAGGGCGAACACCGGGGAGCTGTTTTTT. This gives the protein CASSHQGRANTGELFF.